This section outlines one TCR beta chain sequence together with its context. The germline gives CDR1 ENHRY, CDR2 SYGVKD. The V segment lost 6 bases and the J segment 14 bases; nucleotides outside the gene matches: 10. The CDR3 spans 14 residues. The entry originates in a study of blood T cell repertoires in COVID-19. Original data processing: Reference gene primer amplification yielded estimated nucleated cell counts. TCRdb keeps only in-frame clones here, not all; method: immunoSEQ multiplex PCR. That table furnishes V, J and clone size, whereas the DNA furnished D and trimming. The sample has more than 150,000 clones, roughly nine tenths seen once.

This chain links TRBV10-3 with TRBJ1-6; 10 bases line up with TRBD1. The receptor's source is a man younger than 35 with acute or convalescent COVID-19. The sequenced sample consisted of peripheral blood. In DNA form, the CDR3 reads TGTGCCATCAGCCTTGGACAGGGGGTTAGGACCCTCCACTTT. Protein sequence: CAISLGQGVRTLHF.